Sequencing of this T cell receptor beta chain was carried out in a study of CD8 T cells in ankylosing spondylitis. Overall study findings and caveats: A TCR beta motif made of eight highly homologous variants seemed typical of ankylosing spondylitis blood.

This clonotype turned up a few times. Antigen specificity is unknown. Libraries for TCR beta were made by quantitative 5'-RACE with molecular barcodes. Via MiXCR, TCRdb re-called the 5' RACE reads, giving one row per CDR3 protein. The data contain some 30,000 distinct CDR3 sequences, approximately 7.1% of them singletons. Looked up from germline, CDR1 is MNHEY and CDR2 is SVGAGI. The germline V and J ends were trimmed by 2 bases and 5 bases, with 19 bases remaining between them. The CDR3 has 17 amino acids. Input material: blood, either unsorted or a sorted T cell fraction (not recorded which). The chain employs TRBV6-5 and TRBJ2-1, with D perhaps TRBD1 (7 bases). The sequence was obtained from a male donor with ankylosing spondylitis or in good health (not recorded which). The CDR3 here is CASSYGSEGARNNEQFF. The CDR3 coding sequence is TGTGCCAGCAGTTACGGGTCGGAGGGGGCACGGAACAATGAGCAGTTCTTC.